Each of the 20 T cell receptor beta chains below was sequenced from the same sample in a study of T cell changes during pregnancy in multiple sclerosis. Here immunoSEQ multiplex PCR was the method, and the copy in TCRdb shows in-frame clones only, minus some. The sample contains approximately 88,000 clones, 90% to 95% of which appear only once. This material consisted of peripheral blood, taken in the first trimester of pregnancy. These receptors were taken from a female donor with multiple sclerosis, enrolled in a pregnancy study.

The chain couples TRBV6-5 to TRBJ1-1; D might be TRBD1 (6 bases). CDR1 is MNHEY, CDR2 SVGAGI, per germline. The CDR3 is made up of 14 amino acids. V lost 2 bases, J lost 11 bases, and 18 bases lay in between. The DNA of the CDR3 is TGTGCCAGCAGTTACGGGACAAGTGGGGTAAAGGCTTTCTTT. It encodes CASSYGTSGVKAFF.

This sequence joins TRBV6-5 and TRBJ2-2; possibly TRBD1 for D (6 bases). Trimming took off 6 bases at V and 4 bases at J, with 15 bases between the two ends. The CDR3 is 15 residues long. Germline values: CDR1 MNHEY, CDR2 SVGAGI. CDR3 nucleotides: TGTGCCAGCAGCCAGGGGTGGGAGAGCACCGGGGAGCTGTTTTTT. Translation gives CASSQGWESTGELFF.

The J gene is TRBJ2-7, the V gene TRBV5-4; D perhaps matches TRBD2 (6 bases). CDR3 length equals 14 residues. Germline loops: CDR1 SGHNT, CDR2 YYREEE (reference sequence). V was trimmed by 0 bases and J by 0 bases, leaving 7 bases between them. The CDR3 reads CASSLAGSSYEQYF. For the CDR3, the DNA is TGTGCCAGCAGCTTGGCCGGGAGCTCCTACGAGCAGTACTTC. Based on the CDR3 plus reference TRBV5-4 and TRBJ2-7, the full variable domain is ETGVTQSPTHLIKTRGQQVTLRCSSQSGHNTVSWYQQALGQGPQFIFQYYREEENGRGNFPPRFSGLQFPNYSSELNVNALELDDSALYLCASSLAGSSYEQYFGPGTRLTVT.

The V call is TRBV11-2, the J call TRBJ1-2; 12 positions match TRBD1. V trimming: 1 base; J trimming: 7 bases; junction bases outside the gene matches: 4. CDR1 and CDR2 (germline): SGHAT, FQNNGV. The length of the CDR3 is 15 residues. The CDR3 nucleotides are TGTGCCAGCAGCTTAGCAGGGACAGGGGGCGCTGGCTACACCTTC. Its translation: CASSLAGTGGAGYTF. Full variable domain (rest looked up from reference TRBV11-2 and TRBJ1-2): EAGVAQSPRYKIIEKRQSVAFWCNPISGHATLYWYQQILGQGPKLLIQFQNNGVVDDSQLPKDRFSAERLKGVDSTLKIQPAKLEDSAVYLCASSLAGTGGAGYTFGSGTRLTVV.

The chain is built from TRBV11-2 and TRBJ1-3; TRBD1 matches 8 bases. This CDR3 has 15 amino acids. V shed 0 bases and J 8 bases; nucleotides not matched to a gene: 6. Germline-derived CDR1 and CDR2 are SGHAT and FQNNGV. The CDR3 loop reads CASSLDGQGQYTIYF. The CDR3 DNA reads TGTGCCAGCAGCTTAGACGGACAGGGACAGTACACCATATATTTT.

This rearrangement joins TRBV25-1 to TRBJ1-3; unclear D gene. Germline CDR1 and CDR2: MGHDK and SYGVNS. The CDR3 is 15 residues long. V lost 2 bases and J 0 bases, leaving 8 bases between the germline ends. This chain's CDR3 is CASSEANTSGNTIYF. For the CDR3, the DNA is TGTGCCAGCAGTGAAGCCAACACCTCTGGAAACACCATATATTTT.

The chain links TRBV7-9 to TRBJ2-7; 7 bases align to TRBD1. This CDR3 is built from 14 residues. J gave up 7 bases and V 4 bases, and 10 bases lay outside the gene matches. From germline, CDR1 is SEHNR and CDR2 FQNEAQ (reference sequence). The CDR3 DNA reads TGTGCCAGCAGCTCGGGACAGTACCTCCTGGAGCAGTACTTC. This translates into CASSSGQYLLEQYF.

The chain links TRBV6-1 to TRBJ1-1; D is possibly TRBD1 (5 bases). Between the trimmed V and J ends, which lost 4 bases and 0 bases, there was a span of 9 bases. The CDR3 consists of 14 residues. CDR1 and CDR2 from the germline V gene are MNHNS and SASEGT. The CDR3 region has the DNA TGTGCCAGCAGTGGATCGACAGTGAACACTGAAGCTTTCTTT. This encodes CASSGSTVNTEAFF.

The CDR3 protein is CASSDLEQYF. The CDR3 DNA reads as TGTGCCAGCAGTGACCTTGAGCAGTACTTC. The V call is TRBV25-1, the J call TRBJ2-7; D gene uncertain. The ends were cut back, 3 bases at V and 7 bases at J, with 4 bases in the middle. Per germline, CDR1 MGHDK and CDR2 SYGVNS. The CDR3 runs 10 residues.

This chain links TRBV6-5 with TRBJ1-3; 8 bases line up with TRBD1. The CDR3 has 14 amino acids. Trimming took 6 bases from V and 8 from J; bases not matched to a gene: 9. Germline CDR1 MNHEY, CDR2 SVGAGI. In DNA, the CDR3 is TGTGCCAGCAGGAACCAGGGGGCAAGAGACACCATATATTTT. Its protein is CASRNQGARDTIYF.

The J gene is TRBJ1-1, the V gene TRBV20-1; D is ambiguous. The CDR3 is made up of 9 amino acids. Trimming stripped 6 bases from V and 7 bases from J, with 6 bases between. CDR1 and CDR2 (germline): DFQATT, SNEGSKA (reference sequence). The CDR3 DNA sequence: TGCAGTGCCAGGAATGAAGCTTTCTTT. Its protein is CSARNEAFF.

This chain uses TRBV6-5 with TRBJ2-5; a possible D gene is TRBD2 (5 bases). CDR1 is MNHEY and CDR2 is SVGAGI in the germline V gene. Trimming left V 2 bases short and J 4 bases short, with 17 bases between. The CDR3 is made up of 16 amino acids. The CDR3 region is CASSYTLASGSETQYF. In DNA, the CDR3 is TGTGCCAGCAGTTACACCCTCGCTTCGGGGTCAGAGACCCAGTACTTC.

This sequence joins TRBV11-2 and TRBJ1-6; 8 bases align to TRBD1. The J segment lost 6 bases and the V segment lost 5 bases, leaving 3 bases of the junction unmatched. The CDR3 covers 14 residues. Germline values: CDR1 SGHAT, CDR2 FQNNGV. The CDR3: CASSRGQGNSPLHF. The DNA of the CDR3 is TGTGCCAGCAGCCGTGGACAGGGTAATTCACCCCTCCACTTT.

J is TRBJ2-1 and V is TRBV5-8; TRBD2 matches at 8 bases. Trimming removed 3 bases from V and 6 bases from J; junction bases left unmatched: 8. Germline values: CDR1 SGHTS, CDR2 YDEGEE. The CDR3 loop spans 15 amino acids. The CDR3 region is CASSSTGGAVNEQFF. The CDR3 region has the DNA TGTGCCAGCAGCTCCACCGGGGGGGCCGTCAATGAGCAGTTCTTC. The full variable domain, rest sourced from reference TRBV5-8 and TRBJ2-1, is EAGVTQSPTHLIKTRGQQATLRCSPISGHTSVYWYQQALGLGLQFLLWYDEGEERNRGNFPPRFSGRQFPNYSSELNVNALELEDSALYLCASSSTGGAVNEQFFGPGTRLTVL.

The CDR3 here is CASSRRGQGPGNTIYF. For the CDR3, the DNA is TGTGCCAGCAGCCGACGGGGACAGGGGCCAGGGAACACCATATATTTT. The V gene is TRBV7-6, the J gene TRBJ1-3; 10 bases are a match to TRBD1. Unmatched junction bases numbered 11, after V lost 5 bases and J lost 7 bases. The CDR3 has 16 amino acids. Germline V gene data show CDR1 as SGHVS and CDR2 as FNYEAQ.

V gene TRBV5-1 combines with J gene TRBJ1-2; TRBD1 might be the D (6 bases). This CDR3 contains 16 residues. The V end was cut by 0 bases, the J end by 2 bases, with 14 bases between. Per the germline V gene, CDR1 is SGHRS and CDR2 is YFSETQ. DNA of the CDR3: TGCGCCAGCAGCTTGGGGATGAGGGGGTTAAACTATGGCTACACCTTC. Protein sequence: CASSLGMRGLNYGYTF.

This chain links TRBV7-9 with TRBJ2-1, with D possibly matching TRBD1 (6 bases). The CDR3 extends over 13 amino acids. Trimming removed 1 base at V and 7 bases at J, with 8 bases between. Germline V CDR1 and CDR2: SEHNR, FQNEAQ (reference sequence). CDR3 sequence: CASSLGGGNEQFF. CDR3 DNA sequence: TGTGCCAGCAGCTTAGGAGGGGGAAATGAGCAGTTCTTC.

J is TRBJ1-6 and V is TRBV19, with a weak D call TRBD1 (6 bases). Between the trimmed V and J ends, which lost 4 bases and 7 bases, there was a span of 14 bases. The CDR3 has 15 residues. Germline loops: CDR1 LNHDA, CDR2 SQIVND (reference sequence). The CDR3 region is CASSNLGRGNSPLHF. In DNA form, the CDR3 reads TGTGCCAGTAGTAATCTGGGCAGGGGCAATTCACCCCTCCACTTT.

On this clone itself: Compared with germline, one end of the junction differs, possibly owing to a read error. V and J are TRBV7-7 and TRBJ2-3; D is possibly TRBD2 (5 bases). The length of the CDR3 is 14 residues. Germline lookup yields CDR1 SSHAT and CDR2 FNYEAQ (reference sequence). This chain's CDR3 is CASSRLGRAETQYF. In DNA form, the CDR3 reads TGTGCTAGCAGCCGATTAGGGCGGGCGGAAACGCAGTATTTT.

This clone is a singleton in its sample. DNA of the CDR3: TGTGCCAGCAGCTTAATCGAGGGCTCACCCCTCCACTTT. Translated: CASSLIEGSPLHF. V usage is TRBV7-3 and J usage is TRBJ1-6, with D uncertain. Trimming took 1 base from V and 10 from J, leaving 8 bases between them. The germline CDR1 and CDR2 sequences are SGHTA and FQGTGA. This CDR3 spans 13 amino acids.